The rows below give T cell receptor beta chains drawn from one sample of a study of T cell repertoires in cytomegalovirus infection. TCRdb reanalysed the reads using MiXCR and keeps one entry per CDR3 protein. The sample consists of under 350,000 distinct CDR3 sequences, 9.6% of them appearing once. Sequencing was done on a sample of PBMCs. These receptors were collected from a human donor in good health (CMV status not recorded). Some clones in this sample may be carry-over from other donors' samples. Each CDR3 is given with its conserved first and last residue. D genes are given only for firm matches. The size of a clone is reported for some rows only, either as once, few or many, or as a class for expanded clones.

TGTGCCAGCAGCTCATCCGGGACAGGGTGGAATGAGCAGTTCTTC CASSSSGTGWNEQFF many TRBV7-2 TRBD1 TRBJ2-1 15
TGTGCCAGCAGCCTGACAGGGGCTGTGGGAGCTTTCTTT CASSLTGAVGAFF many TRBV7-9 TRBD1 TRBJ1-1 13
TGTGCCAGCAGTACGGACAGGGGGCGTCAGCCCCAGCATTTT CASSTDRGRQPQHF many TRBV2 TRBD1 TRBJ1-5 14
TGCGCCAGCGGAGGGACAGGGTTCGGTTACAATGAGCAGTTCTTC CASGGTGFGYNEQFF many TRBV5-1 TRBD1 TRBJ2-1 15
TGTGCCAGCAGCTTTACGAGGGGGGGTGAGCAGTTCTTC CASSFTRGGEQFF - TRBV11-3 - TRBJ2-1 13
TGTGCCAGCAGTTCAGACAGGGGCTATGGCTACACCTTC CASSSDRGYGYTF many TRBV27 TRBD1 TRBJ1-2 13
TGTGCCAGAAGACACACGTGTGAGCCCCAGCATTTT CARRHTCEPQHF - TRBV5-7 - TRBJ1-5 12
TGTGCCAGCAGAAAACAGGGGGGGGACACTGAAGCTTTCTTT CASRKQGGDTEAFF many TRBV6-5 TRBD1 TRBJ1-1 14
TGTGCCAGCAGCGCCGGGACAACCAACACCGGGGAGCTGTTTTTT CASSAGTTNTGELFF many TRBV3-1 - TRBJ2-2 15
TGTGCCAGCAGCCAAATTCACTCAGCCAATGAGCAGTTCTTC CASSQIHSANEQFF - TRBV11-2 - TRBJ2-1 14
TGTGCCAGCAGGGCCGAGACAGGGGCTAACTATGGCTACACCTTC CASRAETGANYGYTF many TRBV2 TRBD1 TRBJ1-2 15
TGTGCCAGCAGCCGCCTAGAAGGGGGCCTCTACGAGCAGTACTTC CASSRLEGGLYEQYF many TRBV4-2 TRBD1 TRBJ2-7 15
TGTGCCAGCAGTTTAGCCTCTGGGGCCAACGTCCTGACTTTC CASSLASGANVLTF many TRBV5-1 - TRBJ2-6 14
TGTGCCAGCAGTCGACGTGCGGGGGGGGCAACAGATACGCAGTATTTT CASSRRAGGATDTQYF - TRBV6-2/TRBV6-3 TRBD2 TRBJ2-3 16
TGTGCCAGCAGCTTATTCCAGGGATCCAATCAGCCCCAGCATTTT CASSLFQGSNQPQHF many TRBV7-6 - TRBJ1-5 15
TGTGCCAGCAGGAACCCCACAGGGGGCGATGGCTACACCTTC CASRNPTGGDGYTF many TRBV7-3 TRBD1 TRBJ1-2 14
TGTGCCAGCAGCTACCGGGACGGACACAATGAGCAGTTCTTC CASSYRDGHNEQFF many TRBV9 - TRBJ2-1 14
TGCAGCGTAGAGGGAGGATCAGAGACCCAGTACTTC CSVEGGSETQYF many TRBV29-1 - TRBJ2-5 12
TGTGCCAGCAGCCCCGGGGGGGTAGCGGGAAATGAGCAGTTCTTC CASSPGGVAGNEQFF many TRBV7-2 TRBD2 TRBJ2-1 15
TGTGCCAGCGATAATGTAGATACGCAGTATTTT CASDNVDTQYF many TRBV11-3 - TRBJ2-3 11
TGTGCCAGCAGTGAAGACGGGACCTTCTCTGGAAACACCATATATTTT CASSEDGTFSGNTIYF - TRBV25-1 - TRBJ1-3 16
TGTGCCAGCACCCGGGCCGGGGGACAGGGGAATTCACCCCTCCACTTT CASTRAGGQGNSPLHF many TRBV7-2 TRBD1 TRBJ1-6 16
TGTGCCAGCTCACCAAGGTTAGCCGGGGATACGAATTCACCCCTCCACTTT CASSPRLAGDTNSPLHF many TRBV18 - TRBJ1-6 17
TGTGCCATCAGTGACCCCGGCGGCTTTGGGGCCAACGTCCTGACTTTC CAISDPGGFGANVLTF - TRBV10-3 - TRBJ2-6 16
TGTGCCAGCAGCAGTGACAATGGATCAGGGGAGCTGTTTTTT CASSSDNGSGELFF many TRBV7-6 - TRBJ2-2 14
TGTGCCAGCAGCCCTCAGGGTCGTTTGGACATTCAGTACTTC CASSPQGRLDIQYF - TRBV3-1 - TRBJ2-4 14
TGCAGCGTTTCGCGGACTAGCGGGGGAGAGACCCAGTACTTC CSVSRTSGGETQYF many TRBV29-1 TRBD2 TRBJ2-5 14
TGTGCCAGCAGTATCAGCCAGGGAGGCGATACGCAGTATTTT CASSISQGGDTQYF many TRBV7-9 - TRBJ2-3 14
TGCAGTGCTAGATCTGGACTAGCGACAGATACGCAGTATTTT CSARSGLATDTQYF few TRBV20-1 TRBD2 TRBJ2-3 14